This passage covers 18 T cell receptor beta chains from one sample sequenced in a study of OX40 agonist ivuxolimab in advanced cancers. Method: immunoSEQ multiplex PCR; TCRdb's copy keeps in-frame clones and lacks some. The repertoire holds about 110,000 clones, with more than 85% as singletons. Material: CD4+ or CD8+ T cells sorted from blood, obtained in a trial of the OX40 agonist ivuxolimab. The receptors were gathered from an adult with an advanced solid tumor such as melanoma, head and neck, liver or kidney cancer.

The chain joins TRBV9 to TRBJ2-3; 10 bases fit TRBD2. J was trimmed by 2 bases and V by 0 bases; bases with no gene match: 3. Germline CDR1 reads SGDLS; CDR2 reads YYNGEE. The CDR3 has 16 amino acids. The CDR3 protein is CASSVASGRATDTQYF. Written as DNA, the CDR3 is TGTGCCAGCAGCGTAGCCAGCGGGAGGGCCACAGATACGCAGTATTTT. The full variable domain, its missing parts supplied by reference TRBV9 and TRBJ2-3, is DSGVTQTPKHLITATGQRVTLRCSPRSGDLSVYWYQQSLDQGLQFLIQYYNGEERAKGNILERFSAQQFPDLHSELNLSSLELGDSALYFCASSVASGRATDTQYFGPGTRLTVL.

The chain joins TRBV28 to TRBJ1-5; D gene uncertain. With 3 bases removed from V and 3 bases from J, the gap between germline ends came to 12 bases. The CDR3 consists of 15 residues. Germline values: CDR1 MDHEN, CDR2 SYDVKM. The CDR3 DNA follows: TGTGCCAGCAGTTTGACCACGACTCTCAATCAGCCCCAGCATTTT. It codes for CASSLTTTLNQPQHF.

The chain recombines TRBV11-1 with TRBJ2-7; TRBD1 matches 8 bases. This CDR3 contains 14 residues. Germline-derived CDR1 and CDR2 are SGHAT and FQDESV (reference sequence). V shed 6 bases, J shed 2 bases, and the junction held 6 bases outside the gene matches. CDR3 sequence: CASRLGTGTYEQYF. In DNA, the CDR3 is TGTGCCAGCAGACTAGGGACAGGAACCTACGAGCAGTACTTC. The full variable domain, its missing parts supplied by reference TRBV11-1 and TRBJ2-7, is EAEVAQSPRYKITEKSQAVAFWCDPISGHATLYWYRQILGQGPELLVQFQDESVVDDSQLPKDRFSAERLKGVDSTLKIQPAELGDSAMYLCASRLGTGTYEQYFGPGTRLTVT.

The chain recombines TRBV9 with TRBJ1-1; 9 nucleotides agree with TRBD1. CDR1 is SGDLS and CDR2 is YYNGEE in the germline V gene. With 4 bases clipped from V and 5 bases from J, the junction kept 9 bases outside the gene matches. CDR3 length: 15 amino acids. Here the CDR3 reads CASSTRTGVGTEAFF. The CDR3 region has the DNA TGTGCCAGCAGCACCCGGACAGGGGTTGGGACTGAAGCTTTCTTT.

This clone was seen a few times. The rearrangement links TRBV19 to TRBJ2-1; 12 bases are a match to TRBD2. With 3 bases clipped from V and 0 bases from J, the junction kept 0 bases outside the gene matches. Germline lookup yields CDR1 LNHDA and CDR2 SQIVND (reference sequence). This CDR3 has 16 amino acids. The CDR3 region is CASSMTSGGSYNEQFF. The CDR3 DNA sequence: TGTGCCAGTAGTATGACTAGCGGGGGCTCCTACAATGAGCAGTTCTTC.

The J gene is TRBJ2-1, the V gene TRBV21-1; whether TRBD1, the table's D call, matches the DNA was not checked. TRBV21-1 corresponds to a pseudogene. The CDR3 covers 15 residues. The CDR3 here is CASSKWQDTYNEQFF. The DNA for the CDR3 is TGTGCCAGCAGCAAATGGCAGGACACCTACAATGAGCAGTTCTTC.

Only one count was recorded for this clone. J is TRBJ2-5 and V is TRBV23-1, with D possibly being TRBD1 (6 bases). The DNA end lines up better with TRBJ2-7; the J call may be wrong. TRBV23-1 is an open reading frame, and its role is uncertain. The CDR3 length is 15 residues. CDR3 nucleotide sequence: TGCGCCAGCAGTCACCCGCAAGGGGGAACCTACGAGCAGTACTTC. Its translation is CASSHPQGGTYEQYF.

The table lists this clone with a count of one. The V gene is TRBV6-1, the J gene TRBJ2-7; D might be TRBD1 or TRBD2, each matching 6 bases. The CDR3 has 15 residues. Deletions cut 6 bases from V and 0 bases from J, with 15 bases between. CDR1 and CDR2 from the germline V gene are MNHNS and SASEGT. In nucleotides, the CDR3 is TGTGCCAGCAGCCCCGAGGGGGGAAGCTCCTACGAGCAGTACTTC. Protein product: CASSPEGGSSYEQYF.

J is TRBJ2-7 and V is TRBV9; possibly TRBD2 for D (6 bases). Germline V gene data show CDR1 as SGDLS and CDR2 as YYNGEE. Trimming shortened V by 0 bases and J by 3 bases, and 13 bases separated the two germline ends. This CDR3 is 15 amino acids long. CDR3 coding DNA: TGTGCCAGCAGCGTAGAGGGCGGAGGGGACTACGAGCAGTACTTC. It specifies CASSVEGGGDYEQYF.

Remarks on this clone: Other DNA sequences in the sample encode the same CDR3. J is TRBJ2-7 and V is TRBV30; TRBD2 agrees at 7 bases. CDR3 size: 14 residues. Germline V gene lookup returns CDR1 GTSNPN and CDR2 SVGIG (reference sequence). The trim removed 0 bases at V and 0 bases at J, leaving 2 bases unmatched. CDR3: CAWSVGGSSYEQYF. The DNA for the CDR3 is TGTGCCTGGAGTGTTGGCGGGAGCTCCTACGAGCAGTACTTC. The variable domain in full, with the rest retrieved from reference TRBV30 and TRBJ2-7, is SQTIHQWPATLVQPVGSPLSLECTVEGTSNPNLYWYRQAAGRGLQLLFYSVGIGQISSEVPQNLSASRPQDRQFILSSKKLLLSDSGFYLCAWSVGGSSYEQYFGPGTRLTVT.

The chain employs TRBV5-1 and TRBJ1-1; D is unclear. With 6 bases removed from V and 3 bases from J, the gap between germline ends came to 15 bases. The CDR3 covers 14 residues. Germline lookup yields CDR1 SGHRS and CDR2 YFSETQ. The CDR3 coding sequence is TGCGCCAGCAAGGAGTCTGGGCCGGACACTGAAGCTTTCTTT. This gives the protein CASKESGPDTEAFF.

This chain uses TRBV5-8 with TRBJ2-1, with TRBD2 identical over 15 bases. The germline V gene has CDR1 SGHTS and CDR2 YDEGEE. V lost 4 bases to trimming and J lost 7 bases; unmatched junction nucleotides: 6. The CDR3 has 16 amino acids. CDR3 region: CASSRGLAGGRNEQFF. The CDR3 nucleotides are TGTGCCAGCAGCCGGGGACTAGCGGGAGGCAGAAATGAGCAGTTCTTC.

The chain recombines TRBV6-6 with TRBJ1-4; perhaps TRBD1 as D (6 bases). Germline assignment: CDR1 MNHNY and CDR2 SVGAGI (reference sequence). The V end was cut by 5 bases, the J end by 7 bases, with 17 bases between. The CDR3 has 15 residues. The CDR3 DNA reads TGTGCCAGCAGTCAAAACAGGGCAATAGGTGAAAAACTGTTTTTT. Translation gives CASSQNRAIGEKLFF.

The chain carries TRBV7-3 and TRBJ2-1; 11 positions match TRBD2. The V segment lost 3 bases and the J segment 8 bases; nucleotides outside the gene matches: 6. The CDR3 runs to 15 residues. Germline V lookup: CDR1 SGHTA, CDR2 FQGTGA. CDR3: CASSFIAGGPHEQFF. The CDR3 region has the DNA TGTGCCAGCAGCTTTATAGCGGGAGGGCCCCATGAGCAGTTCTTC.

This chain joins TRBV28 and TRBJ1-1; 8 bases are a match to TRBD1. After removal of 5 bases from V and 6 bases from J, the junction contained 8 bases not matched to a gene. The CDR3 extends over 14 amino acids. Germline V gene data show CDR1 as MDHEN and CDR2 as SYDVKM. CDR3 region: CASSRTGKGAEAFF. The CDR3 DNA follows: TGTGCCAGCAGTAGGACAGGGAAAGGAGCTGAAGCTTTCTTT.

The chain links TRBV7-3 to TRBJ2-7, with TRBD2 as a possible D gene (6 bases). The CDR3 length is 15 residues. Per the germline V gene, CDR1 is SGHTA and CDR2 is FQGTGA. V lost 0 bases to trimming and J lost 2 bases, with 11 bases between them. The CDR3 coding sequence is TGTGCCAGCAGCTTAACACGGGCGGGAACCTACGAGCAGTACTTC. Translated: CASSLTRAGTYEQYF.

Worth noting for this clone: The junction shows a germline mismatch at one end, possibly a read error. The chain uses TRBV7-7 and TRBJ1-1; no firm D call. The germline V gene has CDR1 SSHAT and CDR2 FNYEAQ (reference sequence). The CDR3 contains 13 residues. This CDR3 is CASSSLPGTEAFF. The CDR3, as DNA: TGTGCTAGCAGTTCCCTCCCCGGGACTGAAGCTTTCTTT.

This clone was found once. J is TRBJ2-7 and V is TRBV15; D call uncertain. V dropped 1 base and J dropped 3 bases, with 7 bases sitting between them. CDR3 length equals 13 residues. Germline lookup yields CDR1 LNHNV and CDR2 YYDKDF (reference sequence). The CDR3 coding sequence is TGTGCCACCAGCAGAGTAGGCTTCTACGAGCAGTACTTC. This translates into CATSRVGFYEQYF.